The clone carrying this T cell receptor (beta chain) was seen a few times. This record belongs to a study of blood T cell repertoires in COVID-19. About the research overall: Acute and convalescent COVID-19 specimens originated in the United States, Italy and Spain. From T cells, B-cell-depleted T cells, or PBMCs came the material, which was cDNA or gDNA.

This CDR3 contains 14 residues. Germline V CDR1 and CDR2: LNHDA, SQIVND (reference sequence). Trimming removed 2 bases from V and 7 bases from J, with 12 bases in between. Original data processing: Nucleated cell number was recorded as an estimate derived from reference gene primer amplification. Produced via immunoSEQ multiplex PCR; TCRdb's table is partial and in-frame only. The D gene and trimming were derived from the DNA, and the V and J assignments and clone size from that table. This table holds about 300,000 clones, 83% found once. The chain has TRBV19 and TRBJ2-1; tentative D call: TRBD2 (5 bases). The sequence derives from a woman aged 45-59 years who had recovered from COVID-19. Input material: peripheral blood. The DNA for the CDR3 is TGTGCCAGTAGTATACGACCGCCGGGGAATGAGCAGTTCTTC. This codes for CASSIRPPGNEQFF.